This T cell receptor beta chain was documented in a study of blood T cells in healthy people across ages. The sample holds a few counts of this clonotype. Combining a sample-barcoded 5' primer with a J-beta primer mix, a second PCR ran for roughly 7 to 11 cycles. TCRdb re-analysed the 5' RACE reads in MiXCR, keeping a single row per CDR3 protein. The sample includes about 1.5 million distinct CDR3 sequences, less than 45% of them seen just once. The CDR3 covers 14 residues. CDR1 and CDR2 (germline): SGHTA, FQGNSA. The genes are TRBV7-2 and TRBJ2-1, with D uncertain. Matching the DNA end better, TRBJ2-7 makes the J call doubtful. This clonotype originated in a woman between 18 and 29 years old in good health. Source material: blood. In DNA, the CDR3 is TGTGCCAGCAGCTTAGCGCAGTCCTACAATGAGCAGTACTTC. Encoded protein: CASSLAQSYNEQYF.